This TCR beta chain was recovered during a study of T cell changes during pregnancy in multiple sclerosis. This clone was picked up one time. TCRdb's copy holds only in-frame clones and misses some; the assay was immunoSEQ multiplex PCR. The table records 100,000 or so clones, 90% to 95% of them present only once. The clonotype originates from a female donor with multiple sclerosis, enrolled in a pregnancy study. The source material was peripheral blood, sampled in the third trimester of pregnancy.

CDR3 nucleotide sequence: TGCGCCAGCAGCCAAGGTTTCACGGCCTACAATGAGCAGTTCTTC. Protein product: CASSQGFTAYNEQFF. V is TRBV4-1 and J is TRBJ2-1; D not resolved. Per the germline V gene, CDR1 is MGHRA and CDR2 is YSYEKL. The CDR3 runs to 15 residues. Trimming left V 1 base short and J 2 bases short, with 9 bases between.